This is a list of T cell receptor beta chains from one sample in a study of fetal regulatory T cell absence and autoimmunity. Produced via immunoSEQ multiplex PCR; TCRdb's table is partial and in-frame only. Of roughly 95,000 clones listed, 60% to 80% were seen once; the top ten hold 1.5% to 2.5%. Sequenced: pancreas tissue. The origin of the receptors is a male donor with IPEX syndrome. The CDR3 runs from the conserved cysteine through the conserved F or W. The order of the fields is J gene, V gene, D gene, CDR3 protein, CDR3 DNA. The D gene is left open where the match is weak.

j_gene: TRBJ2-3; v_gene: TRBV7-2; d_gene: -; CDR3aa: CASSFPPTDTQYF; CDR3nt: TGTGCCAGCAGCTTCCCCCCAACAGATACGCAGTATTTT
j_gene: TRBJ1-2; v_gene: TRBV6-1; d_gene: -; CDR3aa: CASAPNYGYTF; CDR3nt: TGTGCCAGCGCGCCAAACTATGGCTACACCTTC
j_gene: TRBJ1-1; v_gene: TRBV11-2; d_gene: -; CDR3aa: CASSWDAGPGKAFF; CDR3nt: TGTGCCAGCAGCTGGGACGCGGGGCCAGGTAAAGCTTTCTTT
j_gene: TRBJ1-5; v_gene: TRBV9; d_gene: -; CDR3aa: CASSVDGGSNQPQHF; CDR3nt: TGTGCCAGCAGCGTAGACGGCGGAAGCAATCAGCCCCAGCATTTT
j_gene: TRBJ1-1; v_gene: TRBV29-1; d_gene: -; CDR3aa: CSVEAQNTEAFF; CDR3nt: TGCAGCGTTGAGGCACAAAACACTGAAGCTTTCTTT
j_gene: TRBJ2-5; v_gene: TRBV4-1; d_gene: -; CDR3aa: CASSLNREETQYF; CDR3nt: TGCGCCAGCAGCCTAAACAGGGAAGAGACCCAGTACTTC
j_gene: TRBJ1-5; v_gene: TRBV5-1; d_gene: TRBD1; CDR3aa: CASSLEAGGQPQHF; CDR3nt: TGCGCCAGCAGCTTGGAGGCAGGGGGTCAGCCCCAGCATTTT
j_gene: TRBJ2-5; v_gene: TRBV6-5; d_gene: -; CDR3aa: CASSYGLGETQYF; CDR3nt: TGTGCCAGCAGTTATGGTCTTGGGGAGACCCAGTACTTC
j_gene: TRBJ2-4; v_gene: TRBV5-1; d_gene: -; CDR3aa: CASSARGVAKNIQYF; CDR3nt: TGCGCCAGCAGCGCCAGGGGGGTGGCCAAAAACATTCAGTACTTC
j_gene: TRBJ2-7; v_gene: TRBV5-1; d_gene: -; CDR3aa: CASSLGWGGPPYEQYF; CDR3nt: TGCGCCAGCAGCTTGGGTTGGGGGGGCCCCCCCTACGAGCAGTACTTC
j_gene: TRBJ2-3; v_gene: TRBV12-5; d_gene: -; CDR3aa: CASGQARDTQYF; CDR3nt: TGTGCTAGTGGGCAGGCCCGAGATACGCAGTATTTT
j_gene: TRBJ2-1; v_gene: TRBV11-3; d_gene: -; CDR3aa: CASSLDRDNEQFF; CDR3nt: TGTGCCAGCAGCTTAGACAGGGACAATGAGCAGTTCTTC